Presented here are 5 T cell receptor beta chains from one specimen sequenced in a study of T cell responses to AZD1222 COVID-19 vaccine. Sequencing used immunoSEQ multiplex PCR; TCRdb keeps in-frame clones, though not all of them. Among 100,000 to 150,000 clones, 88% were seen once, and the ten largest hold about 8.3%. Here the sequenced sample was peripheral blood, taken on day 0 of AZD1222 vaccination. The receptors stem from an adult in good health.

The V gene is TRBV5-4, the J gene TRBJ1-4; TRBD1 is a possible D gene (6 bases). The CDR3 is 15 amino acids. Trimming removed 3 bases from V and 3 bases from J, with 12 bases in between. The V gene's germline CDR1 is SGHNT and CDR2 YYREEE (reference sequence). In DNA form, the CDR3 reads TGTGCCAGCAGCTCTCCAGGGGTGGCTAATGAAAAACTGTTTTTT. Amino acids: CASSSPGVANEKLFF. The full variable domain, with the rest looked up from reference TRBV5-4 and TRBJ1-4, is ETGVTQSPTHLIKTRGQQVTLRCSSQSGHNTVSWYQQALGQGPQFIFQYYREEENGRGNFPPRFSGLQFPNYSSELNVNALELDDSALYLCASSSPGVANEKLFFGSGTQLSVL.

The chain combines TRBV18 with TRBJ1-6, with D maybe TRBD1 (5 bases). The V end was cut by 4 bases, the J end by 8 bases, with 15 bases between. Germline V gives CDR1 KGHSH, CDR2 LQKENI. The CDR3 sequence is 15 residues long. The CDR3 coding sequence is TGTGCCAGCTCACGGGACGCCGGATGGGATTCACCCCTCCACTTT. It is translated as CASSRDAGWDSPLHF.

V usage is TRBV6-1 and J usage is TRBJ2-7; D may be TRBD1 or TRBD2 (5 bases each). This CDR3 has 16 amino acids. V was trimmed by 1 base and J by 0 bases, leaving 13 bases between them. The germline CDR1 and CDR2 sequences are MNHNS and SASEGT. The CDR3 sequence: CASSEGGPPSSYEQYF. CDR3 DNA sequence: TGTGCCAGCAGTGAAGGGGGACCCCCCAGCTCCTACGAGCAGTACTTC.

This clone has a single count. The chain combines TRBV7-2 with TRBJ2-2, with 8 bases fitting TRBD2. CDR1 is SGHTA, CDR2 FQGNSA, per germline. V was clipped by 8 bases and J by 2 bases; unmatched bases: 13. CDR3 length equals 17 residues. The chain's CDR3 is CASGTPGGGINTGELFF. The CDR3 nucleotides read TGTGCCAGCGGAACCCCGGGAGGGGGAATAAACACCGGGGAGCTGTTTTTT.

The genes are TRBV4-3 and TRBJ1-2, with TRBD1 as a possible D gene (6 bases). Germline V gene sequence: CDR1 LGHNA, CDR2 YSLEER. Trimming removed 0 bases at V and 8 bases at J, with 16 bases between. The CDR3 covers 15 residues. DNA of the CDR3: TGCGCCAGCAGCCAAGACGGGACATGGGGTAAAGGCTACACCTTC. Its protein is CASSQDGTWGKGYTF.